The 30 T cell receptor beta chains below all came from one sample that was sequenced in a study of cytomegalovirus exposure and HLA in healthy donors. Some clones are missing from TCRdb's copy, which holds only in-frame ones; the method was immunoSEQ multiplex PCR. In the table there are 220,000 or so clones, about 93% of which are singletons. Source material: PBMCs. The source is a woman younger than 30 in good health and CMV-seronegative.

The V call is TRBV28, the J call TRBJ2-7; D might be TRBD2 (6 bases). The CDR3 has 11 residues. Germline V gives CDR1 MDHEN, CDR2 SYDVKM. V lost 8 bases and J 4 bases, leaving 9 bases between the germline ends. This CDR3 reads CASLGGYEQYF. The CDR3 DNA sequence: TGTGCCAGCTTGGGGGGTTACGAGCAGTACTTC. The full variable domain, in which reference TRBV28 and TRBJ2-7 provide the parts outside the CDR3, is DVKVTQSSRYLVKRTGEKVFLECVQDMDHENMFWYRQDPGLGLRLIYFSYDVKMKEKGDIPEGYSVSREKKERFSLILESASTNQTSMYLCASLGGYEQYFGPGTRLTVT.

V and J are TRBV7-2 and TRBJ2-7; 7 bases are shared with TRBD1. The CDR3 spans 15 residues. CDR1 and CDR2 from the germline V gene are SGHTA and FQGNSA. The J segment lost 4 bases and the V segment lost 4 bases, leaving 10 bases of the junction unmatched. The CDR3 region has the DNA TGTGCCAGCAGCTCGAATCCGGGACAGAAGTACGAGCAGTACTTC. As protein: CASSSNPGQKYEQYF.

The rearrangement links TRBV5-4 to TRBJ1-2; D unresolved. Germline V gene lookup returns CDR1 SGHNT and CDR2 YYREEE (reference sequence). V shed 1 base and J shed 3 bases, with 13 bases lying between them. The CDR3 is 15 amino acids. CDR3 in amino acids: CASSLSPGGHYGYTF. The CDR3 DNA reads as TGTGCCAGCAGCTTGTCTCCAGGAGGACACTATGGCTACACCTTC.

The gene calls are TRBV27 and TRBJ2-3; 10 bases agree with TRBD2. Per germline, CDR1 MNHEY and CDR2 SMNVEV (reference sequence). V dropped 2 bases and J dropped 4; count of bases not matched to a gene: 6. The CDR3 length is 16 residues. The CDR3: CASSLRLAGDSDTQYF. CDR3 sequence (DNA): TGTGCCAGCAGTTTAAGGCTAGCGGGAGATTCAGATACGCAGTATTTT.

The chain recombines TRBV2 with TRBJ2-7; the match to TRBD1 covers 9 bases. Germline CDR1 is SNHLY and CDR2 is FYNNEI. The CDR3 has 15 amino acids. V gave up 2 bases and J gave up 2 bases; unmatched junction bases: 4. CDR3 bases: TGTGCCAGCAGTGAATTAACAGGGGGCCCCTACGAGCAGTACTTC. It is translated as CASSELTGGPYEQYF.

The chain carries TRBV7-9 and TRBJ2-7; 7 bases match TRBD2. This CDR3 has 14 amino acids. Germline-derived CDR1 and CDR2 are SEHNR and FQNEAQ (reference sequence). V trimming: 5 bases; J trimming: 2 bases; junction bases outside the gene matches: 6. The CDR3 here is CASSRSGLPYEQYF. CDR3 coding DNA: TGTGCCAGCAGCCGTAGCGGGTTACCCTACGAGCAGTACTTC.

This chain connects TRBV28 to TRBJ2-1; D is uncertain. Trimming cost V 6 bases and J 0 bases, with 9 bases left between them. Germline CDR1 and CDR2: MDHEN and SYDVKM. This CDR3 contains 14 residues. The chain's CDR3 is CASSLRYSYNEQFF. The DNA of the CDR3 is TGTGCCAGCAGCCTCAGATACTCCTACAATGAGCAGTTCTTC.

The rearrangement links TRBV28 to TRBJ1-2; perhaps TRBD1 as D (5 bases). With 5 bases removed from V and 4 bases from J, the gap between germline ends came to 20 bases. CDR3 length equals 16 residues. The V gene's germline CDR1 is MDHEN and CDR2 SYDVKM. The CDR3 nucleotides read TGTGCCAGCAGTCCCTCCTCTGCCCCGGGGGTCTATGGCTACACCTTC. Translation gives CASSPSSAPGVYGYTF.

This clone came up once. The CDR3 DNA reads TGCGCCAGCAGCTTGTCCCCCGCGGGAGCGGGCAGGGAGCAGTTCTTC. It codes for CASSLSPAGAGREQFF. The chain is built from TRBV5-1 and TRBJ2-1, with 7 bases fitting TRBD2. In germline, CDR1 is SGHRS, CDR2 YFSETQ. The V and J ends lost 1 base and 10 bases, in that order; junction bases with no gene match: 14. The CDR3 has 16 amino acids. The entire variable domain, with the rest obtained from reference TRBV5-1 and TRBJ2-1, is as follows: KAGVTQTPRYLIKTRGQQVTLSCSPISGHRSVSWYQQTPGQGLQFLFEYFSETQRNKGNFPGRFSGRQFSNSRSEMNVSTLELGDSALYLCASSLSPAGAGREQFFGPGTRLTVL.

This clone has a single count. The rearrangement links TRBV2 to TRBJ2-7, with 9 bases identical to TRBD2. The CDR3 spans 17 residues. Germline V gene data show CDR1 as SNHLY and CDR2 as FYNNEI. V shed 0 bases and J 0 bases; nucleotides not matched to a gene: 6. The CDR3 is CASSEALAGKSSYEQYF. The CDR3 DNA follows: TGTGCCAGCAGTGAAGCGCTAGCGGGGAAGAGCTCCTACGAGCAGTACTTC. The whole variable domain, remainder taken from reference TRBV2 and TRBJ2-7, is EPEVTQTPSHQVTQMGQEVILRCVPISNHLYFYWYRQILGQKVEFLVSFYNNEISEKSEIFDDQFSVERPDGSNFTLKIRSTKLEDSAMYFCASSEALAGKSSYEQYFGPGTRLTVT.

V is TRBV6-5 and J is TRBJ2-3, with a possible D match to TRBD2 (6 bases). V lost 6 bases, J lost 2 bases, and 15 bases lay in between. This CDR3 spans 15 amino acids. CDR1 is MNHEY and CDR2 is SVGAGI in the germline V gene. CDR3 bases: TGTGCCAGCAGCTACGGAGGAGGGGCCACAGATACGCAGTATTTT. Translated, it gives CASSYGGGATDTQYF.

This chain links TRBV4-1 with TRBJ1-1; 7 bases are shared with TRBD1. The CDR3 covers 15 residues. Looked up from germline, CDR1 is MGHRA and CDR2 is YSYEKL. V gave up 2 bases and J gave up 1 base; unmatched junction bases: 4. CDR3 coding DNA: TGCGCCAGCAGCCAAACTGGGACAGCGAACACTGAAGCTTTCTTT. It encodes CASSQTGTANTEAFF.

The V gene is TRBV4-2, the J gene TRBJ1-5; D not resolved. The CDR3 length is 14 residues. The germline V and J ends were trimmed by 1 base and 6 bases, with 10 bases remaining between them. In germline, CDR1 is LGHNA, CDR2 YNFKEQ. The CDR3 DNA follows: TGTGCCAGCAGCCAAGCCGAGTATGGTCAGCCCCAGCATTTT. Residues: CASSQAEYGQPQHF.

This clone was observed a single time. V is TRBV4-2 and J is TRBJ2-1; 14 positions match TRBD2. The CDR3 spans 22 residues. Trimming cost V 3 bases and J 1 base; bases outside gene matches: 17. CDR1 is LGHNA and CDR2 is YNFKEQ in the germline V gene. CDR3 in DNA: TGTGCCAGCAGCCAGGAACCTCTAGGGACTAGCGGGAGTCTGTTGTCCTACAATGAGCAGTTCTTC. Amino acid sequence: CASSQEPLGTSGSLLSYNEQFF.

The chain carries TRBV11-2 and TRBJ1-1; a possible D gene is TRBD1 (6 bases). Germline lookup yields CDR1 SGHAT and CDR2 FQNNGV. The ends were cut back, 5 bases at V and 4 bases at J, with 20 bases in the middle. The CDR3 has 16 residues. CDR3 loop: CASSSRQVALGTEAFF. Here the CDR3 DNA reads TGTGCCAGCAGCAGCAGACAGGTGGCTTTGGGCACTGAAGCTTTCTTT.

CDR3 sequence (DNA): TGTGCCTGGAGTGTGTTGACAGGGAAGGCCTACGAGCAGTACTTC. It is translated as CAWSVLTGKAYEQYF. The chain is built from TRBV30 and TRBJ2-7; 7 bases map to TRBD1. The CDR3 spans 15 residues. Germline CDR1 and CDR2: GTSNPN and SVGIG (reference sequence). Trimming cost V 0 bases and J 2 bases; bases outside gene matches: 7.

The chain's CDR3 is CASSSPGQPQYF. In DNA form, the CDR3 reads TGTGCCAGCAGCTCCCCGGGACAGCCGCAGTATTTT. The gene calls are TRBV7-3 and TRBJ2-3; 7 bases are a match to TRBD1. V shed 4 bases, J shed 10 bases, and the junction held 5 bases outside the gene matches. Per the germline V gene, CDR1 is SGHTA and CDR2 is FQGTGA. The CDR3 has 12 residues.

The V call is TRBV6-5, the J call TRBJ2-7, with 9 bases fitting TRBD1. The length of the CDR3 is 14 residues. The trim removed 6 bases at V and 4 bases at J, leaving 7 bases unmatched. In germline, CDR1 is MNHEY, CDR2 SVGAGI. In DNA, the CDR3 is TGTGCCAGCAGCCTTGGGACAGGGAGTTACGAGCAGTACTTC. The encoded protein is CASSLGTGSYEQYF.

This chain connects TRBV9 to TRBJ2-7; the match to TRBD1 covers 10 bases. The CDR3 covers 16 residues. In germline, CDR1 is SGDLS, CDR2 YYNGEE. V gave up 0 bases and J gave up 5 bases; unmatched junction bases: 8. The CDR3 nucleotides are TGTGCCAGCAGCGTAGGCCCGGGACAGGGGTCGAACGAGCAGTACTTC. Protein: CASSVGPGQGSNEQYF.

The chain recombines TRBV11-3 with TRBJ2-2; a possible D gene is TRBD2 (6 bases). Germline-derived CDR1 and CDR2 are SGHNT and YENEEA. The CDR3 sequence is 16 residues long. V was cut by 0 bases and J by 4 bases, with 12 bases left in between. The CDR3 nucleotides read TGTGCCAGCAGCTTAGAGACTTGGCGGGGCACCGGGGAGCTGTTTTTT. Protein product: CASSLETWRGTGELFF.

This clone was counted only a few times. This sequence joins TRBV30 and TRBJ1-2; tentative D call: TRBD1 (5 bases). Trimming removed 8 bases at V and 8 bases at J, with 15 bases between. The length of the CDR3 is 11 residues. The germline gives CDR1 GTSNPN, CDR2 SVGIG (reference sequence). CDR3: CALPGGNGYTF. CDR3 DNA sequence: TGTGCCCTCCCCGGGGGGAACGGCTACACCTTC.

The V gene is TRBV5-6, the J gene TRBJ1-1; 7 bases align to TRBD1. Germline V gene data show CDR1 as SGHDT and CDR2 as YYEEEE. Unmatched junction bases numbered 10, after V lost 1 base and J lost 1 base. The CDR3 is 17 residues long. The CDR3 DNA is TGTGCCAGCAGCTTGTGGGAGAGGGGGCGAAGGAACACTGAAGCTTTCTTT. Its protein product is CASSLWERGRRNTEAFF.

For the CDR3, the DNA is TGTGCCAGCAGCTTCCTCCTTCCTCTGACAGGGCCGGCCGGGGAGCTGTTTTTT. Encoded protein: CASSFLLPLTGPAGELFF. The chain couples TRBV5-6 to TRBJ2-2; 7 bases line up with TRBD1. Looked up from germline, CDR1 is SGHDT and CDR2 is YYEEEE. The CDR3 spans 18 residues. V was pared by 2 bases and J by 6 bases, with 16 bases of the junction left unmatched.

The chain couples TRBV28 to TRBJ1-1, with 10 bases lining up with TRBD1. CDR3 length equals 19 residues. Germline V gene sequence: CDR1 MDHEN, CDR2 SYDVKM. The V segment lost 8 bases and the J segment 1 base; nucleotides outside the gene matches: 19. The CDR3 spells CASQITTGTGDTGNTEAFF. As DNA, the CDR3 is TGTGCCAGCCAAATAACCACCGGGACAGGGGATACGGGGAACACTGAAGCTTTCTTT. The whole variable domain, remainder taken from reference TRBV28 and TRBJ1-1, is DVKVTQSSRYLVKRTGEKVFLECVQDMDHENMFWYRQDPGLGLRLIYFSYDVKMKEKGDIPEGYSVSREKKERFSLILESASTNQTSMYLCASQITTGTGDTGNTEAFFGQGTRLTVV.

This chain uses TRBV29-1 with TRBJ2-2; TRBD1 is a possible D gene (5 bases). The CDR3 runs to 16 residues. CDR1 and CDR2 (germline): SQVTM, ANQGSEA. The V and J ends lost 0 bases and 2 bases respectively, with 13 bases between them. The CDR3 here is CSVEDLTGANTGELFF. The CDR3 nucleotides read TGCAGCGTTGAAGATCTTACAGGAGCCAACACCGGGGAGCTGTTTTTT.

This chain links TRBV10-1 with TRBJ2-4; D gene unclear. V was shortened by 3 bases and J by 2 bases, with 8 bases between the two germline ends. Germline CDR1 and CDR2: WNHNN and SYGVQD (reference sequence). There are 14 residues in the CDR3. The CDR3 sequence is CASSDTIPKNIQYF. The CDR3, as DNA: TGCGCCAGCAGTGATACTATACCCAAAAACATTCAGTACTTC.

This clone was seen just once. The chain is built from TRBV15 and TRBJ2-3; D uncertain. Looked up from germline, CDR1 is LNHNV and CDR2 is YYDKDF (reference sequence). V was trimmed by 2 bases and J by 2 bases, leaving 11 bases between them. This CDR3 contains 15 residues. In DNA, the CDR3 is TGTGCCACCAGCAGAAGAAGCGTCGACACAGATACGCAGTATTTT. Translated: CATSRRSVDTDTQYF.

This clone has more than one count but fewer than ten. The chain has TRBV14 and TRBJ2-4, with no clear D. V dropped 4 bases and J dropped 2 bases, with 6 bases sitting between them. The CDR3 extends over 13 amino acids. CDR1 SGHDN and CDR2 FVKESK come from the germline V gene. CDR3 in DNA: TGTGCCAGCAGCCCCCTTTCCAAAAACATTCAGTACTTC. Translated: CASSPLSKNIQYF. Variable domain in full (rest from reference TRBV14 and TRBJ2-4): EAGVTQFPSHSVIEKGQTVTLRCDPISGHDNLYWYRRVMGKEIKFLLHFVKESKQDESGMPNNRFLAERTGGTYSTLKVQPAELEDSGVYFCASSPLSKNIQYFGAGTRLSVL.

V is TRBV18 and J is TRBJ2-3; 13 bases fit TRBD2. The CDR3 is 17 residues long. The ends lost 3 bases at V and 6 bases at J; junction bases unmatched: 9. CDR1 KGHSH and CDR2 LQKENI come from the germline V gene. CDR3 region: CASSPRTSGSARDTQYF. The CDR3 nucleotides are TGTGCCAGCTCACCGCGGACTAGCGGGAGTGCGAGGGATACGCAGTATTTT.

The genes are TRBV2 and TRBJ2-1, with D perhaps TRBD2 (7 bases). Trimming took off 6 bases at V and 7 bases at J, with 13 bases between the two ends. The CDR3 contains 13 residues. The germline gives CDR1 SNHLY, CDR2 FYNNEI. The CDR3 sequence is CASSGEGQNEQFF. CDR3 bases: TGTGCCAGCAGCGGGGAGGGACAAAATGAGCAGTTCTTC.